The clone carrying this T cell receptor (beta chain) was observed a single time. Its antigen is currently unknown. The sample belongs to a study of lymphopenia after photon versus proton radiotherapy. Study results and limitations: In patients who died, overall survival fell as post-nadir TCR diversity dropped more. Oligoclonal CD8+ Temra expansion after nadir drove photon patients' diversity drop.

Sequenced by immunoSEQ multiplex PCR; TCRdb stores in-frame clones only, minus some. Among some 30,000 clones listed, over 80% were seen once. Trimming shortened V by 4 bases and J by 0 bases, and 6 bases separated the two germline ends. The CDR3 consists of 13 residues. Germline assignment: CDR1 SGHTA and CDR2 FQGTGA. The source of this sequence is a woman aged 55-75 years with cholangiocarcinoma. Some clones in this sample may be carry-over from other donors' samples. This rearrangement joins TRBV7-3 to TRBJ2-5; D not resolved. The sample was peripheral blood, taken from a patient treated with proton-based radiotherapy. The CDR3 sequence: CASSWSNQETQYF. As DNA, the CDR3 is TGTGCCAGCAGCTGGAGCAACCAAGAGACCCAGTACTTC.